The 3 T cell receptor beta chains listed next were all sequenced from one sample in a study of T cell responses to AZD1222 COVID-19 vaccine. Sequencing used immunoSEQ multiplex PCR; TCRdb keeps in-frame clones, though not all of them. This table has over 150,000 clones, 85% to 90% appearing once. The sequencing here drew on peripheral blood, taken on day 0 of AZD1222 vaccination. Source of these receptors: an adult in good health.

The J gene is TRBJ1-1, the V gene TRBV28, with D maybe TRBD1 (5 bases). V was cut by 1 base and J by 5 bases, with 17 bases left in between. This CDR3 is 16 amino acids long. Germline CDR1 MDHEN, CDR2 SYDVKM. The CDR3 is CASSLSAPGGRTEAFF. The DNA for the CDR3 is TGTGCCAGCAGTTTATCCGCACCGGGGGGTCGTACTGAAGCTTTCTTT.

V usage is TRBV29-1 and J usage is TRBJ1-1, with 9 bases matching TRBD1. V shed 6 bases, J shed 4 bases, and the junction held 12 bases outside the gene matches. CDR3 length: 15 amino acids. The germline CDR1 and CDR2 sequences are SQVTM and ANQGSEA. The CDR3 spells CSVDDRGSIGTEAFF. DNA for the CDR3: TGCAGCGTAGATGACAGGGGGTCAATTGGCACTGAAGCTTTCTTT.

The rearrangement links TRBV6-2 or TRBV6-3 to TRBJ2-7; D is perhaps TRBD1 or TRBD2 (5 bases each). CDR1 and CDR2 from the germline V gene are MNHEY and SVGEGT. The CDR3 runs 14 residues. V was clipped by 5 bases and J by 2 bases, with 13 bases between them. DNA of the CDR3: TGTGCCAGCAGTAACCGGGACCCTCCCTACGAGCAGTACTTC. It is translated as CASSNRDPPYEQYF.